This TCR beta chain appears in the sequencing data of a study of shared T cell receptors in the human thymus. Generated by immunoSEQ multiplex PCR, the TCRdb table keeps only in-frame clones and is missing some. Seen here are about 660,000 clones, approximately 87% observed once, and the top ten hold about 0.0094%. This CDR3 is built from 15 residues. Germline loops: CDR1 MDHEN, CDR2 SYDVKM. J lost 6 bases, V lost 5 bases, and 4 bases had no gene match. These same data were also listed under a study on human thymus T cells. That source reports: Obtained as resections during corrective heart surgery, the thymus tissue was then studied.

This TCR derives from a boy in the first two years of life with a congenital heart defect. The rearrangement uses TRBV28 and TRBJ2-3; 14 bases fit TRBD2. Sequenced material: thymocytes. This CDR3 reads CASSTRTSGRDTQYF. In DNA, the CDR3 is TGTGCCAGCAGTACTCGGACTAGCGGGAGGGATACGCAGTATTTT.